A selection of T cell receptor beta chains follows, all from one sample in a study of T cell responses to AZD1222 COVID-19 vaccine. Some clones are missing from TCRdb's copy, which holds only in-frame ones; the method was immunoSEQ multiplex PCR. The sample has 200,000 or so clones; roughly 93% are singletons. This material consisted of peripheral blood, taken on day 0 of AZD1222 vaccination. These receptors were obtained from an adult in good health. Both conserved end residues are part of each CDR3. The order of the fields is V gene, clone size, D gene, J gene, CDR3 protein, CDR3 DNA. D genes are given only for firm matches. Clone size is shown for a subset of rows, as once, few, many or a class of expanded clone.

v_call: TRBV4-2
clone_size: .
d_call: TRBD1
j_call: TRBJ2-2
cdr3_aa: CASRLETGVGTGELFF
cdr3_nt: TGTGCCAGCAGACTTGAAACAGGGGTCGGCACCGGGGAGCTGTTTTTT

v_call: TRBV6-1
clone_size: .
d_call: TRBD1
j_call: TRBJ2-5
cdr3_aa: CASSESRGRGETQYF
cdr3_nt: TGTGCCAGCAGTGAAAGCAGGGGGCGAGGAGAGACCCAGTACTTC

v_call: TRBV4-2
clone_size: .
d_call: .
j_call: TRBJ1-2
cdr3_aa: CASSQAGGANYGYTF
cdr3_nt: TGTGCCAGCAGCCAAGCGGGCGGTGCTAACTATGGCTACACCTTC

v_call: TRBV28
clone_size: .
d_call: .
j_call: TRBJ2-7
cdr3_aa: CASRRTGSIYEQYF
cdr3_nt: TGTGCCAGCAGAAGAACAGGTTCCATCTACGAGCAGTACTTC

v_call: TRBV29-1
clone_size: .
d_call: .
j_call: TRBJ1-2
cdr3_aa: CSVSGKGANYGYTF
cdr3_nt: TGCAGCGTTTCAGGGAAGGGAGCTAACTATGGCTACACCTTC

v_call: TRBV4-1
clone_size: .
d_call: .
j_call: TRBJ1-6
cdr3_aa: CASSQDEDLGSSPLHF
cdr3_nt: TGCGCCAGCAGCCAAGATGAGGACCTGGGGAGTTCACCCCTCCACTTT

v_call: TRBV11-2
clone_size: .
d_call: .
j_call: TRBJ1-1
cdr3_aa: CASKNSRNTEAFF
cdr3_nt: TGTGCCAGCAAAAACTCCCGGAACACTGAAGCTTTCTTT

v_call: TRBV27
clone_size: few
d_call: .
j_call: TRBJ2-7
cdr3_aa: CASSLGGPRYEQYF
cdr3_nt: TGTGCCAGCAGTTTAGGCGGGCCCCGGTACGAGCAGTACTTC

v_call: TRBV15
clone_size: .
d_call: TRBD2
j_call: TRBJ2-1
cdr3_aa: CATSSRTSGSNEQFF
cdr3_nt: TGTGCCACCAGCAGTAGGACTAGCGGGAGTAATGAGCAGTTCTTC

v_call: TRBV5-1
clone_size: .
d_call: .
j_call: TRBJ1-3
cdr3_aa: CASSPAPQGSGNTIYF
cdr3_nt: TGCGCCAGCAGTCCCGCCCCGCAGGGGTCGGGAAACACCATATATTTT

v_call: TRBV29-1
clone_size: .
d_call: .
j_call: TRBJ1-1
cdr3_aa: CSVEEVSEAFF
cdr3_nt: TGCAGCGTTGAAGAAGTGAGTGAAGCTTTCTTT

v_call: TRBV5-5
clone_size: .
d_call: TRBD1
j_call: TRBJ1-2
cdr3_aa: CASSPGTGVYYGYTF
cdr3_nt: TGTGCCAGCAGCCCAGGGACAGGGGTTTACTATGGCTACACCTTC

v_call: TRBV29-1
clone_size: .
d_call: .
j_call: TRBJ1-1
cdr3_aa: CSVVGEGGTFF
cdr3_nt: TGCAGCGTTGTGGGGGAGGGGGGAACTTTCTTT

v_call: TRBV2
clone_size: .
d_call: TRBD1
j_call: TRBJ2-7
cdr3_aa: CAIQEGGQGNYEQYF
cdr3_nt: TGTGCCATCCAGGAAGGGGGACAGGGCAACTACGAGCAGTACTTC

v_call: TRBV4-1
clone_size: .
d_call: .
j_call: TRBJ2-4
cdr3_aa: CASSQGDSKNIQYF
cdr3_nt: TGCGCCAGCAGCCAGGGAGACAGCAAAAACATTCAGTACTTC

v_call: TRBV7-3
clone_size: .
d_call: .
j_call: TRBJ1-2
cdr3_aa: CASSETGNYGYTF
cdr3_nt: TGTGCCAGCAGCGAAACAGGGAACTATGGCTACACCTTC

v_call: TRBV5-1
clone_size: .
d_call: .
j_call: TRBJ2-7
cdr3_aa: CASSLVQYEQYF
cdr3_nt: TGCGCCAGCAGCTTGGTACAGTACGAGCAGTACTTC

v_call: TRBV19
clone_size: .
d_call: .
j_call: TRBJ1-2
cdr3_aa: CASTFTGVSYGYTF
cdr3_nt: TGTGCCAGTACCTTTACAGGCGTCTCCTATGGCTACACCTTC

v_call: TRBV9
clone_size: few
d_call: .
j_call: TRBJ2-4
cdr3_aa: CASSSRQAKNIQYF
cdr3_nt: TGTGCCAGCAGCTCGCGCCAAGCGAAAAACATTCAGTACTTC

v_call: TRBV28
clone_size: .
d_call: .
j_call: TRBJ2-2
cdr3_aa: CASSLYGDREGELFF
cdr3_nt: TGTGCCAGCAGTTTATACGGTGACAGAGAGGGGGAGCTGTTTTTT

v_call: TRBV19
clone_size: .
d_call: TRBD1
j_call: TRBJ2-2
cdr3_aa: CASRRQGDGGELFF
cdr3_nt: TGTGCCAGTAGGAGGCAGGGGGACGGCGGGGAGCTGTTTTTT

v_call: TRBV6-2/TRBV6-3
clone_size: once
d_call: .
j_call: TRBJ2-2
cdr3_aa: CASSRGLNTGELFF
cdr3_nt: TGTGCCAGCAGCCGGGGACTGAACACCGGGGAGCTGTTTTTT

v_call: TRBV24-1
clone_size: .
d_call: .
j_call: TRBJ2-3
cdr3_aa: CAVQGGKARGTDTQYF
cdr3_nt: TGTGCCGTCCAGGGGGGGAAGGCTAGGGGCACAGATACGCAGTATTTT

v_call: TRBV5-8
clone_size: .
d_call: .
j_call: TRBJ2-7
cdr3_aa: CASSLSFGGNNEQYF
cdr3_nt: TGTGCCAGCAGCTTAAGTTTCGGGGGCAATAACGAGCAGTACTTC

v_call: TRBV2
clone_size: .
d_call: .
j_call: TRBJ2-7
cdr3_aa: CASSEALSYEQYF
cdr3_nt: TGTGCCAGCAGTGAAGCGCTATCCTACGAGCAGTACTTC

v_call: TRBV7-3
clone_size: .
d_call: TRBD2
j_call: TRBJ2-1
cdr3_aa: CASSLSASGDYGVSYNEQFF
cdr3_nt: TGTGCCAGCAGCTTATCCGCTAGCGGAGACTATGGGGTCTCCTACAATGAGCAGTTCTTC

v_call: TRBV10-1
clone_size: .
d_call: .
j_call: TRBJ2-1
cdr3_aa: CASSRRTPQSYNEQFF
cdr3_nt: TGCGCCAGCAGCAGGCGAACTCCCCAGTCCTACAATGAGCAGTTCTTC

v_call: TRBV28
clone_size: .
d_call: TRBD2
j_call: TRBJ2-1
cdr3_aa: CASSCESGGPCNEQFF
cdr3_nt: TGTGCCAGCAGTTGTGAATCGGGAGGGCCGTGCAATGAGCAGTTCTTC

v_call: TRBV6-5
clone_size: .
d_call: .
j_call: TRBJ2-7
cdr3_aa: CASSYSPSVRSEYF
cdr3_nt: TGTGCCAGCAGTTACTCCCCATCTGTCCGTTCGGAGTACTTC

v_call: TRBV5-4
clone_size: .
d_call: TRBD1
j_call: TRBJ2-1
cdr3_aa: CASTPPGQGEFF
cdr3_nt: TGTGCCAGCACCCCCCCCGGGCAGGGGGAGTTCTTC

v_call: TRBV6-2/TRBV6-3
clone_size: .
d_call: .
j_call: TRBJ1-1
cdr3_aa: CASSPDGPNTEAFF
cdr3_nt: TGTGCCAGCAGCCCCGACGGGCCGAACACTGAAGCTTTCTTT

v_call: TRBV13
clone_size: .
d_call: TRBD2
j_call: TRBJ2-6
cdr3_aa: CASSYLLAGGSGANVLTF
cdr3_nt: TGTGCCAGCAGCTACCTGCTAGCGGGAGGATCCGGGGCCAACGTCCTGACTTTC

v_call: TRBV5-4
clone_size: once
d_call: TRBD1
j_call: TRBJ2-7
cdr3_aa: CASSPEQGRVSEQYF
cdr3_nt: TGTGCCAGCAGCCCGGAACAGGGGCGGGTTTCCGAGCAGTACTTC

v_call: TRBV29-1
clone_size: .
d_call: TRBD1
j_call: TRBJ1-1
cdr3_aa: CSGQEGAINTEAFF
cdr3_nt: TGCAGCGGGCAGGAGGGGGCGATCAACACTGAAGCTTTCTTT

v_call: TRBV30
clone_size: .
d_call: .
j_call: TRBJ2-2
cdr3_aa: CAWRPRQFANTGELFF
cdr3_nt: TGTGCCTGGAGACCCAGACAGTTCGCGAACACCGGGGAGCTGTTTTTT

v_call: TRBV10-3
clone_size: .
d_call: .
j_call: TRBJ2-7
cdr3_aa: CAIRVDSYEQYF
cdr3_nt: TGTGCCATCAGGGTGGACAGCTACGAGCAGTACTTC

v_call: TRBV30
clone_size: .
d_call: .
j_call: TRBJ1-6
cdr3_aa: CAWSVGQDYNSPLHF
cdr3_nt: TGTGCCTGGAGTGTAGGGCAGGATTATAATTCACCCCTCCACTTT

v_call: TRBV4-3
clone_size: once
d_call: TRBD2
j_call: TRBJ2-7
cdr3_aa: CASSQGKAGTYEQYF
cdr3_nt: TGCGCCAGCAGCCAAGGAAAAGCGGGAACCTACGAGCAGTACTTC

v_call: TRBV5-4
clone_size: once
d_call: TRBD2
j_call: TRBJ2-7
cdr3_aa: CASSPAGTSGSYEQYF
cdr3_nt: TGTGCCAGCAGCCCGGCCGGGACTAGCGGCTCCTACGAGCAGTACTTC

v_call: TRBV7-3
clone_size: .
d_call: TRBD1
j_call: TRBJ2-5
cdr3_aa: CASAKRGDRVQETQYF
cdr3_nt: TGTGCCAGCGCGAAGAGAGGGGACAGGGTCCAAGAGACCCAGTACTTC

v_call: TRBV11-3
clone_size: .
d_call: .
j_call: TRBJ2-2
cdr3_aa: CASSLDRGQGRNTGELFF
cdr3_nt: TGTGCCAGCAGCTTAGATCGGGGTCAGGGGAGAAACACCGGGGAGCTGTTTTTT

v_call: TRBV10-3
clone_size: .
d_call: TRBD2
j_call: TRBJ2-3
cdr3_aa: CAISDPGLADTQYF
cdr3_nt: TGTGCCATCAGTGACCCGGGACTAGCGGATACGCAGTATTTT

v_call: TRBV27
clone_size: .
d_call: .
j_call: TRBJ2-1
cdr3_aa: CASRDLPQGEQFF
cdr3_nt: TGTGCCAGCAGGGACTTACCTCAAGGGGAGCAGTTCTTC

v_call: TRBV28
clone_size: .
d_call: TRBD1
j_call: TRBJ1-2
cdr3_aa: CASSLTGSGYTF
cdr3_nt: TGTGCCAGCAGCTTGACAGGGAGCGGCTACACCTTC

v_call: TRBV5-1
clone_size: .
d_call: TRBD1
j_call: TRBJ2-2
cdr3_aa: CASSRDRGFTGELFF
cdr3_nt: TGCGCCAGCAGCCGGGACAGGGGGTTCACCGGGGAGCTGTTTTTT

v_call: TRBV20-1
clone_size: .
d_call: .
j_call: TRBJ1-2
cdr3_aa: CSARRNGYTF
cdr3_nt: TGCAGTGCTCGCCGGAATGGCTACACCTTC

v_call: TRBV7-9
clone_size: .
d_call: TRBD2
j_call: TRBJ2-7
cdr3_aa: CASSAPPLAGGPYEQYF
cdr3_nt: TGTGCCAGCAGCGCGCCCCCACTAGCGGGAGGCCCCTACGAGCAGTACTTC

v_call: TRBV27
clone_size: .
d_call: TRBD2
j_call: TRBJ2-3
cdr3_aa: CASKGGRPWMDTQYF
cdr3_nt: TGTGCCAGCAAGGGCGGGAGGCCTTGGATGGATACGCAGTATTTT

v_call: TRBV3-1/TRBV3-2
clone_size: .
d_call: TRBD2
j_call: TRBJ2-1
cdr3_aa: CASSQGTSGNNEQFF
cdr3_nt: TGTGCCAGCAGCCAAGGGACTAGCGGTAACAATGAGCAGTTCTTC

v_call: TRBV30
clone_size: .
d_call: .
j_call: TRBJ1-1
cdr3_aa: CAWSGTGNTEAFF
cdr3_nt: TGTGCCTGGAGTGGGACGGGGAACACTGAAGCTTTCTTT

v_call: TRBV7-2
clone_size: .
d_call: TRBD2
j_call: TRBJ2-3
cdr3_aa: CASSLAPAGGRADTQYF
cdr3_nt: TGTGCCAGCAGCTTAGCCCCAGCGGGAGGGAGGGCAGATACGCAGTATTTT

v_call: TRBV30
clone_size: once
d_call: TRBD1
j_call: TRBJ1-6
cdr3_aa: CAWSEGQSSYNSPLHF
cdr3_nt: TGTGCCTGGAGTGAGGGACAGAGCTCCTATAATTCACCCCTCCACTTT

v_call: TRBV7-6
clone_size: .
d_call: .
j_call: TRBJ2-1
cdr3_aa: CASSRDFYNEQFF
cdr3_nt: TGTGCCAGCAGCCGGGACTTCTACAATGAGCAGTTCTTC

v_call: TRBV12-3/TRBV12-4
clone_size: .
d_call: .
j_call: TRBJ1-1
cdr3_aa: CASRGSGGTEAFF
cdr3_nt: TGTGCCAGCAGGGGGTCGGGCGGTACTGAAGCTTTCTTT

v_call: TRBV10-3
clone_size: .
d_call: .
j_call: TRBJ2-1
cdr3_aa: CAISEPRLGGNEQFF
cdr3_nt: TGTGCCATCAGTGAACCCAGGTTAGGGGGCAATGAGCAGTTCTTC

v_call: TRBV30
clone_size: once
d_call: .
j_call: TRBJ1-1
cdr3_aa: CAWRTLEGDSTEAFF
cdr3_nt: TGTGCCTGGAGGACATTAGAGGGGGATAGCACTGAAGCTTTCTTT

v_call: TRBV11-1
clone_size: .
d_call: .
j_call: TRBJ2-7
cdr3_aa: CASSPLWTYEQYF
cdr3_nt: TGTGCCAGCAGCCCCCTGTGGACCTACGAGCAGTACTTC

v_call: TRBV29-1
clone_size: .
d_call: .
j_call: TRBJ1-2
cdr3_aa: CSVVRPGGLGYTF
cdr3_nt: TGCAGCGTGGTTAGGCCGGGAGGGTTGGGCTACACCTTC